Here is one TCR beta chain with its context. Per the study methods: Amplifying reference gene primers gave estimates of nucleated cell counts. Here immunoSEQ multiplex PCR was the method, and the copy in TCRdb shows in-frame clones only, minus some. V, J and clone size were drawn from that table, and D and trimming were deduced from the DNA. Of more than 250,000 clones in the sample, around 91% are singletons; the top ten hold about 1.5%. This sample is part of a study of blood T cell repertoires in COVID-19. In the study overall: In each case, the material was cDNA or gDNA derived from T cells, B-cell-depleted T cells, or PBMCs.

CDR3 length: 16 amino acids. Participant age was roughly 18 to 95 years, and participants resided in fewer than 30 US areas. Clinical history as reported by participants underpinned cohort assignment. The TCR originated in a young woman with acute COVID-19. Source material: PBMCs or T cells enriched from blood (not recorded which). This chain uses TRBV21-1 with TRBJ2-3; the DNA was not used to check the table's D call, TRBD2. TRBV21-1 has pseudogene status. The CDR3 DNA reads TGTGCCAGCAGCAAAGGCTGGCGGGGAAGCACAGATACGCAGTATTTT. Translation: CASSKGWRGSTDTQYF.